The rows below give T cell receptor beta chains drawn from one sample of a study of T cell repertoires in cytomegalovirus infection. The antigens of these receptors remain unknown. TCRdb called the reads again in MiXCR, with one record for every CDR3 protein. The table lists more than 35,000 distinct CDR3 sequences, over 50% of them singletons. The sequences come from CD8+ T cells from cultured PBMCs, collected from culture after CMV antigen stimulation. The receptors derive from a human donor in good health (CMV status not recorded). Some clones in this sample may be carry-over from other donors' samples. Each CDR3 is given with its conserved first and last residue. Each record gives: V gene, J gene, clone size, CDR3 protein. Expanded clones get a size class; other rows say once, few or many, or leave the size out.

V: TRBV7-9
J: TRBJ1-2
size: .
CDR3: CASSSPPRGEDYGYTF

V: TRBV15
J: TRBJ1-3
size: .
CDR3: CATSPRTISRNTIYF

V: TRBV12-3/TRBV12-4
J: TRBJ2-1
size: few
CDR3: CASSLGAAEQFF

V: TRBV27
J: TRBJ2-6
size: .
CDR3: CASSLAGTHSGANVLTF

V: TRBV10-3
J: TRBJ1-2
size: .
CDR3: CAISESGYRQLTNYGYTF

V: TRBV4-1
J: TRBJ2-7
size: .
CDR3: CASSQEPTSGGFYEQYF

V: TRBV20-1
J: TRBJ1-5
size: once
CDR3: CSARDGTGNQPQHF

V: TRBV20-1
J: TRBJ1-2
size: few
CDR3: CSAVGGNYGYTF

V: TRBV6-8
J: TRBJ2-4
size: .
CDR3: CASISSGDKNILYF

V: TRBV2
J: TRBJ2-5
size: many
CDR3: CASNKGTLQETQYF

V: TRBV2
J: TRBJ2-5
size: .
CDR3: CASSESRDPQETQYF

V: TRBV10-2
J: TRBJ2-2
size: .
CDR3: CASSDRNTGELFF

V: TRBV7-9
J: TRBJ1-5
size: .
CDR3: CASSPAGGQGSQPQHF

V: TRBV29-1
J: TRBJ1-1
size: .
CDR3: CSVEEQEPRSNTEAFF

V: TRBV7-8
J: TRBJ2-7
size: .
CDR3: CASSSGQGGDEQYF

V: TRBV11-2
J: TRBJ2-1
size: .
CDR3: CASSSPPAGGVYEQFF

V: TRBV19
J: TRBJ2-7
size: .
CDR3: CASSTDTTYEQYF

V: TRBV6-5
J: TRBJ2-7
size: .
CDR3: CASSYRERSSYEQYF

V: TRBV2
J: TRBJ2-7
size: many
CDR3: CASSRTRAYEQYF

V: TRBV7-8
J: TRBJ2-3
size: .
CDR3: CASSLASRDTQYF

V: TRBV6-1
J: TRBJ2-5
size: .
CDR3: CASTPLAGGETQYF

V: TRBV19
J: TRBJ2-7
size: .
CDR3: CASSASDSYEQYF

V: TRBV7-9
J: TRBJ1-1
size: .
CDR3: CASSLLRESGTEAFF

V: TRBV27
J: TRBJ1-1
size: few
CDR3: CASSLSPGVRTEAFF

V: TRBV4-3
J: TRBJ1-5
size: .
CDR3: CASSRGTGGRNQPQHF

V: TRBV12-3/TRBV12-4
J: TRBJ2-1
size: many
CDR3: CASSLAPYGRANEQFF

V: TRBV3-1
J: TRBJ2-1
size: many
CDR3: CASSHRRSSYNEQFF

V: TRBV7-6
J: TRBJ2-7
size: .
CDR3: CASSPPPDLTYEQYF

V: TRBV11-3
J: TRBJ2-3
size: few
CDR3: CASSSWEDTQYF

V: TRBV7-3
J: TRBJ2-2
size: .
CDR3: CASSLADANTGELFF

V: TRBV6-8
J: TRBJ2-1
size: few
CDR3: CASSYSRGQGSYNEQFF

V: TRBV27
J: TRBJ2-1
size: few
CDR3: CASGRGGKAYNEQFF

V: TRBV4-1
J: TRBJ1-5
size: .
CDR3: CASSHIPGQKNQPQHF

V: TRBV24-1
J: TRBJ2-5
size: once
CDR3: CATSDWDRGSQETQYF

V: TRBV12-3/TRBV12-4
J: TRBJ2-3
size: .
CDR3: CASSFSGPTDTQYF

V: TRBV7-2
J: TRBJ2-7
size: few
CDR3: CASSFNYEQYF

V: TRBV6-6
J: TRBJ2-1
size: .
CDR3: CASSYSGLSGVYNEQFF

V: TRBV7-8
J: TRBJ2-1
size: few
CDR3: CASSPGLAGTLSSYNEQFF

V: TRBV11-2
J: TRBJ2-2
size: .
CDR3: CASSLVGNLGDTGELFF

V: TRBV7-8
J: TRBJ2-1
size: few
CDR3: CASSFGNEQFF

V: TRBV28
J: TRBJ2-7
size: many
CDR3: CASSLDGWGQYF

V: TRBV7-2
J: TRBJ2-7
size: once
CDR3: CASSFRDYPGEQYF

V: TRBV12-3/TRBV12-4
J: TRBJ2-2
size: .
CDR3: CAIEGARDTGELFF

V: TRBV12-3/TRBV12-4
J: TRBJ1-1
size: .
CDR3: CASGALILRGAEAFF

V: TRBV24-1
J: TRBJ2-1
size: few
CDR3: CATSDRDRVINEQFF

V: TRBV7-2
J: TRBJ2-3
size: .
CDR3: CASSSRDPADTQYF

V: TRBV7-2
J: TRBJ2-1
size: few
CDR3: CASSHGLGGDNEQFF

V: TRBV7-9
J: TRBJ1-1
size: few
CDR3: CASSLARAGLEAFF

V: TRBV7-9
J: TRBJ1-1
size: few
CDR3: CASSPQNTEAFF

V: TRBV7-6
J: TRBJ2-3
size: .
CDR3: CASSFMPGESDTQYF

V: TRBV28
J: TRBJ2-7
size: .
CDR3: CATKLDSFYYEQYF

V: TRBV27
J: TRBJ2-1
size: .
CDR3: CASSRGTEQFF

V: TRBV11-2
J: TRBJ2-1
size: .
CDR3: CASSFLPGTGLYNEQFF

V: TRBV7-2
J: TRBJ1-2
size: .
CDR3: CASSLLTGGSLNYGYTF